These T cell receptor beta chains were read from a single sample in a study of blood T cell repertoires in COVID-19. Sequenced by immunoSEQ multiplex PCR; TCRdb stores in-frame clones only, minus some. The table shows 90,000 to 150,000 clones, with over 75% occurring only once. The sample taken for sequencing was peripheral blood. These receptors all come from a man aged 50-60 years with acute or convalescent COVID-19. Both conserved end residues are part of each CDR3. A D gene is named only where the DNA matches it firmly. The size entry is marked missing in some rows and otherwise reads once, few, many or a size class.

DNA: TGTGCCAGCAGCCCGGGAGGGAAACTGTTTTTT
CDR3: CASSPGGKLFF
size: few
J: TRBJ1-4
V: TRBV6-2/TRBV6-3
D: -

DNA: TGTGCCACGACGACGGTGGTAGCGACGGCGAATGAGCAGTTCTTC
CDR3: CATTTVVATANEQFF
size: -
J: TRBJ2-1
V: TRBV10-3
D: -

DNA: TGTGCCAGCAGTCCCGGGGGGGCTTTACATCAGCCCCAGCATTTT
CDR3: CASSPGGALHQPQHF
size: -
J: TRBJ1-5
V: TRBV27
D: -

DNA: TGCGCCAGCAGCTCCGGACAGGGATTTGGCGAGCAGTACTTC
CDR3: CASSSGQGFGEQYF
size: few
J: TRBJ2-7
V: TRBV5-1
D: TRBD1

DNA: TGTGCCAGCAGTTACGGGACAGTGAGTGAAGCTTTCTTT
CDR3: CASSYGTVSEAFF
size: -
J: TRBJ1-1
V: TRBV6-5
D: TRBD1

DNA: TGTGCTAGTGGTCCCAGGACAGGGAACACTGAAGCTTTCTTT
CDR3: CASGPRTGNTEAFF
size: -
J: TRBJ1-1
V: TRBV12-5
D: TRBD1

DNA: TGCGCCAGCAGCTTGGGGTGGGGCGGATTCCCGGTCTTC
CDR3: CASSLGWGGFPVF
size: -
J: TRBJ2-1
V: TRBV5-1
D: -

DNA: TGTGCCACCAGTGACGGTAGCGGGGTAAGTGAGCAGTTCTTC
CDR3: CATSDGSGVSEQFF
size: -
J: TRBJ2-1
V: TRBV24-1
D: TRBD2

DNA: TGTGCCAGCAGTGAGCGGGGGACGGGGGCGGCGAAAGGCTACACCTTC
CDR3: CASSERGTGAAKGYTF
size: -
J: TRBJ1-2
V: TRBV6-1
D: -

DNA: TGTGCCAGCTGGTCCAACACACTAGGAAGGGAGTACTTC
CDR3: CASWSNTLGREYF
size: -
J: TRBJ2-7
V: TRBV6-5
D: -

DNA: TGCGCCAGCAGCTTGGCGGACAGGGTAACAGATACGCAGTATTTT
CDR3: CASSLADRVTDTQYF
size: -
J: TRBJ2-3
V: TRBV5-1
D: TRBD1

DNA: TGTGCCAGTAGTATGGCAGGGGTCGAAACTAATGAAAAACTGTTTTTT
CDR3: CASSMAGVETNEKLFF
size: -
J: TRBJ1-4
V: TRBV19
D: -

DNA: TGTGCCAGCAGTTTATCCCCGACCGGTAACCAAGTAGGGACAGGGAGATACGAGCAGTACTTC
CDR3: CASSLSPTGNQVGTGRYEQYF
size: few
J: TRBJ2-7
V: TRBV27
D: TRBD1

DNA: TGTGCCAGCTTATCTGGCGGGCTGAGCACAGATACGCAGTATTTT
CDR3: CASLSGGLSTDTQYF
size: -
J: TRBJ2-3
V: TRBV3-1/TRBV3-2
D: -

DNA: TGTGCCAGCAGCGGGACGGGGGTTCGGTACGAGCAGTACTTC
CDR3: CASSGTGVRYEQYF
size: -
J: TRBJ2-7
V: TRBV9
D: -

DNA: TGTGCCAGAGGGGACAGGGGGCTGTCTAATGAAAAACTGTTTTTT
CDR3: CARGDRGLSNEKLFF
size: few
J: TRBJ1-4
V: TRBV2
D: TRBD1

DNA: TGTGCCAGCAGCCTCACGGGGGGCGCTGAAGCTTTCTTT
CDR3: CASSLTGGAEAFF
size: -
J: TRBJ1-1
V: TRBV7-6
D: -

DNA: TGTGCCAGCAACCGAAGGTCGGGGGGGCCTAATTCACCCCTCCACTTT
CDR3: CASNRRSGGPNSPLHF
size: -
J: TRBJ1-6
V: TRBV13
D: -

DNA: TGTGCCAGCAGTGAATTTACAGGGTGGACTGAAGCTTTCTTT
CDR3: CASSEFTGWTEAFF
size: few
J: TRBJ1-1
V: TRBV6-1
D: -

DNA: TGTGCCACCAGTGATTTTTCGGGGTACGTGTGCAATCAGCCCCAGCATTTT
CDR3: CATSDFSGYVCNQPQHF
size: -
J: TRBJ1-5
V: TRBV24-1
D: -

DNA: TGTGCCAGCAGCGCTCAGGGGGCGCAGGGAAACACCATATATTTT
CDR3: CASSAQGAQGNTIYF
size: -
J: TRBJ1-3
V: TRBV2
D: TRBD1

DNA: TGTGCCAGCAGACAGGACGGGAATCAGCCCCAGCATTTT
CDR3: CASRQDGNQPQHF
size: -
J: TRBJ1-5
V: TRBV6-5
D: -